These 32 T cell receptor beta chains originate from one sample sequenced in a study of CD8+ T cells in alopecia areata. Sequencing relied on a cDNA template that was reverse transcribed from extracted RNA. Using immunoSEQ multiplex PCR, the repertoire was profiled, and TCRdb retains in-frame clones only, with some absent. This table holds 100,000 to 150,000 clones, approximately 59% found once. Documented treatment: oral pan-JAK inhibitor, 5-10 mg twice daily. Source: CD8+ T cells sorted from blood, taken at week 4, from a patient treated with tofacitinib. Receptors were obtained from a human donor with alopecia areata.

The genes are TRBV29-1 and TRBJ2-5, with 8 bases identical to TRBD2. Germline V gene sequence: CDR1 SQVTM, CDR2 ANQGSEA. There are 14 residues in the CDR3. J lost 4 bases, V lost 3 bases, and 7 bases had no gene match. CDR3 amino acids: CSVDVAGLIETQYF. The CDR3 region has the DNA TGCAGCGTTGACGTAGCGGGGTTAATAGAGACCCAGTACTTC.

V is TRBV29-1 and J is TRBJ2-7; a weak D match, TRBD1 (6 bases). The CDR3 contains 13 residues. Deletions cut 3 bases from V and 3 bases from J, with 12 bases between. Germline values: CDR1 SQVTM, CDR2 ANQGSEA. The CDR3 coding sequence is TGCAGCGTTGATGGGCAGGGGAGCTACGAGCAGTACTTC. It is translated as CSVDGQGSYEQYF.

There are a few counts of this clone. The chain couples TRBV30 to TRBJ1-1, with D unclear. The V end was cut by 4 bases, the J end by 6 bases, with 12 bases between. CDR1 is GTSNPN, CDR2 SVGIG, per germline (reference sequence). The CDR3 covers 12 residues. The CDR3 sequence is CAWIVGGPEAFF. The CDR3 coding sequence is TGTGCCTGGATTGTGGGTGGTCCTGAAGCTTTCTTT.

This chain connects TRBV27 to TRBJ2-1; 7 bases line up with TRBD2. J gave up 2 bases and V 9 bases, and 7 bases lay outside the gene matches. The CDR3 covers 14 residues. Per germline, CDR1 MNHEY and CDR2 SMNVEV (reference sequence). CDR3 in amino acids: CASSPSGPYNEQFF. In DNA form, the CDR3 reads TGTGCCAGTTCTCCTAGCGGCCCCTACAATGAGCAGTTCTTC.

V is TRBV5-6 and J is TRBJ1-5; possibly TRBD1 for D (5 bases). Germline V gene data show CDR1 as SGHDT and CDR2 as YYEEEE. V was shortened by 0 bases and J by 4 bases, with 11 bases between the two germline ends. The CDR3 extends over 15 amino acids. CDR3 amino acids: CASSLVRDPNQPQHF. The CDR3 DNA reads as TGTGCCAGCAGCTTGGTCCGGGACCCTAATCAGCCCCAGCATTTT.

This clone was recorded a few times. The rearrangement joins TRBV30 to TRBJ2-1, with 7 bases matching TRBD1. There are 13 residues in the CDR3. Germline loops: CDR1 GTSNPN, CDR2 SVGIG (reference sequence). The V and J ends lost 5 bases and 8 bases, in that order; junction bases with no gene match: 9. CDR3 loop: CAWETGVGDEQFF. The DNA of the CDR3 is TGTGCCTGGGAAACAGGGGTTGGCGATGAGCAGTTCTTC.

V and J are TRBV2 and TRBJ1-2; no firm D call. The germline V gene has CDR1 SNHLY and CDR2 FYNNEI. V shed 5 bases and J shed 11 bases, with 15 bases lying between them. This CDR3 region has 12 residues. The CDR3 coding sequence is TGTGCCAGCAGTCGGTCCGGGCGAATGTACACCTTC. Translated, it gives CASSRSGRMYTF.

This rearrangement joins TRBV15 to TRBJ2-7; D gene uncertain. The CDR3 contains 13 residues. Trimming shortened V by 1 base and J by 5 bases, and 9 bases separated the two germline ends. CDR1 and CDR2 (germline): LNHNV, YYDKDF (reference sequence). The chain's CDR3 is CATSRGLEDEQYF. The CDR3 DNA reads as TGTGCCACCAGCAGAGGCCTTGAGGACGAGCAGTACTTC.

The chain uses TRBV29-1 and TRBJ2-5; D is ambiguous. The CDR3 is made up of 16 amino acids. Germline V CDR1 and CDR2: SQVTM, ANQGSEA. Between the trimmed V and J ends, which lost 0 bases and 5 bases, there was a span of 19 bases. CDR3 in DNA: TGCAGCGTTGAAGACACCGGGCCCCCCGATCCGGAGACCCAGTACTTC. This translates into CSVEDTGPPDPETQYF.

The CDR3 spells CASSSRDSWTEAFF. DNA of the CDR3: TGTGCCAGCAGTTCTCGGGACAGTTGGACTGAAGCTTTCTTT. V and J are TRBV6-1 and TRBJ1-1, with 7 positions matching TRBD1. V dropped 5 bases and J dropped 5; count of bases not matched to a gene: 8. This CDR3 is 14 amino acids long. Germline V lookup: CDR1 MNHNS, CDR2 SASEGT.

The chain couples TRBV5-6 to TRBJ2-7; weak D call: TRBD1 (6 bases). The length of the CDR3 is 14 residues. Trimming removed 2 bases from V and 0 bases from J, with 9 bases in between. Germline CDR1 and CDR2: SGHDT and YYEEEE. CDR3 loop: CASSFRDNSYEQYF. The CDR3 DNA reads as TGTGCCAGCAGCTTCCGGGACAACTCCTACGAGCAGTACTTC.

V and J are TRBV6-5 and TRBJ2-1, with D perhaps TRBD1 (6 bases). The CDR3 is 14 residues long. The germline CDR1 and CDR2 sequences are MNHEY and SVGAGI. The ends were cut back, 3 bases at V and 6 bases at J, with 12 bases in the middle. CDR3 DNA: TGTGCCAGCAGTTATTTCGACAGGAGCAATGAGCAGTTCTTC. Translation gives CASSYFDRSNEQFF.

V is TRBV6-5 and J is TRBJ1-3; tentatively, D is TRBD1 (5 bases). V lost 0 bases and J 1 base, leaving 7 bases between the germline ends. Germline V gives CDR1 MNHEY, CDR2 SVGAGI. This CDR3 has 15 residues. The CDR3 here is CASSYSGGSGNTIYF. The CDR3 DNA is TGTGCCAGCAGTTACTCCGGGGGTTCTGGAAACACCATATATTTT.

The chain is built from TRBV25-1 and TRBJ2-7; D is unclear. The CDR3 sequence is 15 residues long. V was pared by 1 base and J by 2 bases, with 12 bases between. Germline values: CDR1 MGHDK, CDR2 SYGVNS. CDR3 coding DNA: TGTGCCAGCAGTGAATCTTTGGATACTACCTACGAGCAGTACTTC. Amino acids: CASSESLDTTYEQYF.

The rearrangement uses TRBV30 and TRBJ1-3, with D uncertain. The CDR3 is 16 amino acids. Trimming removed 3 bases at V and 2 bases at J, with 17 bases between. Germline assignment: CDR1 GTSNPN and CDR2 SVGIG (reference sequence). CDR3 in DNA: TGTGCCTGGAGCCTTGCAGTTTCCCAACCTGGAAACACCATATATTTT. It yields the protein CAWSLAVSQPGNTIYF.

This clone was seen a handful of times. The chain couples TRBV30 to TRBJ1-1; maybe TRBD1 (6 bases). Per the germline V gene, CDR1 is GTSNPN and CDR2 is SVGIG (reference sequence). CDR3 length: 13 residues. The V gene lost 4 bases and the J gene lost 4 bases, with 13 bases spanning the gap. CDR3 DNA sequence: TGTGCCTGGACCCTGACCAGGGGCACTGAAGCTTTCTTT. Amino acids: CAWTLTRGTEAFF.

This clone came up a few times. V usage is TRBV7-9 and J usage is TRBJ2-3; D unclear. V gave up 4 bases and J gave up 2 bases, with 1 base separating them. The V gene's germline CDR1 is SEHNR and CDR2 FQNEAQ (reference sequence). This CDR3 is 11 amino acids long. The CDR3 loop is CASSYTDTQYF. CDR3 coding DNA: TGTGCCAGCAGCTACACAGATACGCAGTATTTT.

The J gene is TRBJ2-3, the V gene TRBV7-9; tentative D call: TRBD2 (5 bases). V was clipped by 1 base and J by 4 bases, with 18 bases between them. The CDR3 extends over 17 amino acids. Germline assignment: CDR1 SEHNR and CDR2 FQNEAQ (reference sequence). CDR3 loop: CASSLEEYLMEADTQYF. CDR3 nucleotide sequence: TGTGCCAGCAGCTTAGAAGAGTACCTTATGGAGGCAGATACGCAGTATTTT.

The chain has TRBV29-1 and TRBJ1-2; D ambiguous. CDR1 is SQVTM and CDR2 is ANQGSEA in the germline V gene. Trimming took off 7 bases at V and 0 bases at J, with 15 bases between the two ends. This CDR3 is built from 14 residues. In DNA, the CDR3 is TGCAGCGCCATGGGAGAGGGATCTAACTATGGCTACACCTTC. It specifies CSAMGEGSNYGYTF.

The V gene is TRBV9, the J gene TRBJ1-5, with TRBD1 matching over 9 bases. There are 13 residues in the CDR3. V dropped 3 bases and J dropped 12; count of bases not matched to a gene: 7. Germline CDR1 SGDLS, CDR2 YYNGEE. The CDR3 coding sequence is TGTGCCAGCAGCGACGGGACAGGGTGGCACCAGCATTTT. Residues: CASSDGTGWHQHF.

J is TRBJ2-1 and V is TRBV19; D gene ambiguous. Germline V CDR1 and CDR2: LNHDA, SQIVND (reference sequence). The CDR3 spans 12 residues. The germline V and J ends were trimmed by 5 bases and 8 bases, with 10 bases remaining between them. DNA of the CDR3: TGTGCCAGTAGTCCCCCTAACGATGAGCAGTTCTTC. Protein sequence: CASSPPNDEQFF. Looking up the rest from reference TRBV19 and TRBJ2-1 gives the full variable domain: DGGITQSPKYLFRKEGQNVTLSCEQNLNHDAMYWYRQDPGQGLRLIYYSQIVNDFQKGDIAEGYSVSREKKESFPLTVTSAQKNPTAFYLCASSPPNDEQFFGPGTRLTVL.

The chain links TRBV30 to TRBJ1-5; TRBD1 matches at 9 bases. The CDR3 sequence is 14 residues long. Germline assignment: CDR1 GTSNPN and CDR2 SVGIG (reference sequence). With 1 base clipped from V and 7 bases from J, the junction kept 5 bases outside the gene matches. The CDR3: CAWSADRGWQPQHF. CDR3 bases: TGTGCCTGGAGTGCGGACAGGGGTTGGCAGCCCCAGCATTTT.

The rearrangement joins TRBV29-1 to TRBJ2-1; a weak D match, TRBD1 (8 bases). The germline gives CDR1 SQVTM, CDR2 ANQGSEA. Deletions cut 1 base from V and 0 bases from J, with 16 bases between. This CDR3 is 17 amino acids long. The CDR3 loop is CSVEAPTGGGSYNEQFF. Written as DNA, the CDR3 is TGCAGCGTTGAAGCACCCACAGGGGGGGGCTCCTACAATGAGCAGTTCTTC.

The chain joins TRBV5-1 to TRBJ1-3; D possibly corresponds to TRBD1 (6 bases). Trimming left V 0 bases short and J 0 bases short, with 7 bases between. Per the germline V gene, CDR1 is SGHRS and CDR2 is YFSETQ. This CDR3 spans 15 amino acids. The CDR3 spells CASSLGTASGNTIYF. The CDR3 coding sequence is TGCGCCAGCAGCTTGGGGACAGCCTCTGGAAACACCATATATTTT.

The rearrangement uses TRBV4-2 and TRBJ2-7; D is undetermined. Germline V lookup: CDR1 LGHNA, CDR2 YNFKEQ. V was clipped by 0 bases and J by 2 bases, with 8 bases between them. The CDR3 runs 14 residues. The CDR3 loop reads CASSQEDGPYEQYF. CDR3 coding DNA: TGTGCCAGCAGCCAAGAGGACGGACCCTACGAGCAGTACTTC.

The chain carries TRBV29-1 and TRBJ2-7; TRBD1 matches at 11 bases. This CDR3 contains 14 residues. The V gene's germline CDR1 is SQVTM and CDR2 ANQGSEA. Trimming took 4 bases from V and 6 from J; bases not matched to a gene: 8. CDR3 residues: CSVVSGQGALEQYF. The CDR3 bases are TGCAGCGTTGTGTCCGGACAGGGGGCACTCGAGCAGTACTTC.

The genes are TRBV30 and TRBJ1-1; no clear D. Germline lookup yields CDR1 GTSNPN and CDR2 SVGIG (reference sequence). Trimming cost V 0 bases and J 5 bases, with 7 bases left between them. CDR3 length: 12 amino acids. CDR3 in DNA: TGTGCCTGGAGTGTTACGGGGACTGAAGCTTTCTTT. Encoded protein: CAWSVTGTEAFF.

This chain joins TRBV25-1 and TRBJ2-7; tentative D call: TRBD1 (5 bases). The V end was cut by 1 base, the J end by 3 bases, with 10 bases between. The CDR3 has 14 amino acids. Per germline, CDR1 MGHDK and CDR2 SYGVNS. CDR3: CASSESGQGYEQYF. Written as DNA, the CDR3 is TGTGCCAGCAGTGAATCAGGTCAGGGCTACGAGCAGTACTTC.

This clone was detected a few times. The V call is TRBV7-9, the J call TRBJ2-3; 8 nucleotides align to TRBD1. Trimming removed 4 bases from V and 6 bases from J; junction bases left unmatched: 9. The CDR3 length is 15 residues. Looked up from germline, CDR1 is SEHNR and CDR2 is FQNEAQ (reference sequence). CDR3 region: CASSSRQGSSDTQYF. CDR3 bases: TGTGCCAGCAGCTCCCGACAGGGGAGCTCGGATACGCAGTATTTT.

This clone was detected a few times. The J gene is TRBJ2-2, the V gene TRBV30, with 7 bases fitting TRBD1. V gave up 6 bases and J gave up 7 bases; unmatched junction bases: 5. CDR3 length: 12 residues. Germline CDR1 reads GTSNPN; CDR2 reads SVGIG (reference sequence). CDR3 in amino acids: CACNRGSGELFF. In nucleotides, the CDR3 is TGTGCCTGCAACAGGGGAAGCGGGGAGCTGTTTTTT.

The sample holds a few counts of this clone. The gene calls are TRBV29-1 and TRBJ2-7; D unresolved. Germline CDR1 SQVTM, CDR2 ANQGSEA. This CDR3 comprises 13 residues. V lost 4 bases and J 1 base, leaving 11 bases between the germline ends. CDR3 sequence reads: CSVVDISSYEQYF. In nucleotides, the CDR3 is TGCAGCGTTGTAGACATCAGTTCCTACGAGCAGTACTTC.

This clone showed up just a few times. V usage is TRBV7-9 and J usage is TRBJ2-4; 9 bases agree with TRBD1. Germline trimming cut 5 bases from V and 0 bases from J; bases unmatched to any gene: 11. Germline loops: CDR1 SEHNR, CDR2 FQNEAQ (reference sequence). The CDR3 extends over 18 amino acids. The CDR3 spells CASSVPSGTGKAKNIQYF. Here the CDR3 DNA reads TGTGCCAGCAGCGTACCTTCCGGGACAGGGAAAGCCAAAAACATTCAGTACTTC.